This TCR beta chain comes out of a study of metastatic and nonmetastatic thyroid tumors. Study at large: Malignant and benign thyroid patients had repertoires compared in peripheral blood and tumor or nodule tissue.

The CDR3 runs 14 residues. Trimming took off 7 bases at V and 4 bases at J, with 17 bases between the two ends. From germline, CDR1 is MNHNS and CDR2 SASEGT. Every patient underwent thyroid surgery untreated. General study findings and limits: Benign nodules reportedly had significantly lower TCR beta diversity than malignant thyroid tumors in blood and tumor.

In the original workflow: Clinicopathological groups supplied CDR3 differences that were used to build a distant-metastasis classifier for papillary thyroid cancer. TCRdb re-called clones via MiXCR from the PCR reads. TCRdb, not the authors, supplied the V and J calls. The sample includes tens of thousands of clones, roughly 12% of them seen just once. This clone was seen a handful of times. Its cognate antigen is unknown. Sequenced: blood. The receptor was isolated from a female donor with papillary thyroid cancer or a benign thyroid nodule (not recorded which). Some clones in this sample may be carry-over from other donors' samples. This sequence joins TRBV6-1 and TRBJ2-7; D not certain. Written as DNA, the CDR3 is TGTGCCAGCACCTATTATGGAGTAGCTTACGAGCAGTACTTC. Translating it yields CASTYYGVAYEQYF.